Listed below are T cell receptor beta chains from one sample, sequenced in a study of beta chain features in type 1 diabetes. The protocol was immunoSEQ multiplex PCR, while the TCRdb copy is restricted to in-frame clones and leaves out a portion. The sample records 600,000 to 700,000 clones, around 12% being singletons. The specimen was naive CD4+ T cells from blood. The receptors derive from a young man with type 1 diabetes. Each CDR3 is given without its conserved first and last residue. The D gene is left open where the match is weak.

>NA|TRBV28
ASSSAAGNYGYT
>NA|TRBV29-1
SVEEMGPRRGQLF
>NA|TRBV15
ATSSPPDRGKNEQF
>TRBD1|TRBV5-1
ASTGTAYEQY
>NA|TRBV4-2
ASSQDRGRGQPQH
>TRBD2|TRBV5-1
ASSPGLAGVEQF
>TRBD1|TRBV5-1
ASSYLQGTGSPLH
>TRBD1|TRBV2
ASSRPGQSYSNQPQH
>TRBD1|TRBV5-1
ASSTGQGPSYEQY
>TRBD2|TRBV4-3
ASSRSSGGDTDTQY
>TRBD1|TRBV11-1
ASSWDGTGKPYEQY
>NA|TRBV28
ASSLFSYEQY
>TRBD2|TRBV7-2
ASSLTSGGWNTGELF
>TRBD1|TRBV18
ASSPLEAGGQTQY
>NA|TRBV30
AWSRGANYGYT
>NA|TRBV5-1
ASRPPRETQY